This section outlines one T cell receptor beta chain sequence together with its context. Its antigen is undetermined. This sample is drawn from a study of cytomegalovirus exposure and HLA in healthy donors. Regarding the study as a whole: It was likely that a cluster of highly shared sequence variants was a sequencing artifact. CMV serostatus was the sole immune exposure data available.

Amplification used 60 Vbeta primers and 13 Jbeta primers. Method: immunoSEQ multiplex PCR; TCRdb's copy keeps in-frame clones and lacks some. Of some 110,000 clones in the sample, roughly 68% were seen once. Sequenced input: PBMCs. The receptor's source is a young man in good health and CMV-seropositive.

The CDR3 spells CASYGRDLGYGYTF. The CDR3 nucleotides are TGTGCCAGCTACGGCAGGGATCTTGGCTATGGCTACACCTTC. The rearrangement links TRBV6-5 to TRBJ1-2; D perhaps matches TRBD1 (5 bases). Trimming took 8 bases from V and 4 from J, leaving 17 bases between them. This CDR3 region has 14 residues. CDR1 MNHEY and CDR2 SVGAGI come from the germline V gene.